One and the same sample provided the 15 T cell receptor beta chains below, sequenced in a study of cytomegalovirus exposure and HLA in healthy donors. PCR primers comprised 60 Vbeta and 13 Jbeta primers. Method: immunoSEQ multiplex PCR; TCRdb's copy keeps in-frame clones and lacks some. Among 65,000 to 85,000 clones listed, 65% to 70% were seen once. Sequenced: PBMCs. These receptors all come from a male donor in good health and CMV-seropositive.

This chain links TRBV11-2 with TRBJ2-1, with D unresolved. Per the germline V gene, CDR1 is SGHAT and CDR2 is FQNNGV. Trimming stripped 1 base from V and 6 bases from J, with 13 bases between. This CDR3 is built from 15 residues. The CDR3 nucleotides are TGTGCCAGCAGCTTAGGGCCGTACCCCACCAATGAGCAGTTCTTC. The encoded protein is CASSLGPYPTNEQFF. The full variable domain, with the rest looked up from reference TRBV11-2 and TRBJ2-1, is EAGVAQSPRYKIIEKRQSVAFWCNPISGHATLYWYQQILGQGPKLLIQFQNNGVVDDSQLPKDRFSAERLKGVDSTLKIQPAKLEDSAVYLCASSLGPYPTNEQFFGPGTRLTVL.

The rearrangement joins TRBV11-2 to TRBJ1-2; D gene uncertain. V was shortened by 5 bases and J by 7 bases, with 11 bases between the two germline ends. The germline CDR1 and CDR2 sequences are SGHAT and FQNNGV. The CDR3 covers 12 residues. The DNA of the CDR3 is TGTGCCAGCAGCCAAGAGGGTTCTGGCTACACCTTC. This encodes CASSQEGSGYTF.

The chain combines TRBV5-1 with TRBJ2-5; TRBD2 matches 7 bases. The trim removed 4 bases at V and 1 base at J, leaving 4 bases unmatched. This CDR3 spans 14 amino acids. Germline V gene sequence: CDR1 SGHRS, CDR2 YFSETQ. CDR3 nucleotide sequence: TGCGCCAGCAGCCAAAGCGGGGCCCAAGAGACCCAGTACTTC. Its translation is CASSQSGAQETQYF.

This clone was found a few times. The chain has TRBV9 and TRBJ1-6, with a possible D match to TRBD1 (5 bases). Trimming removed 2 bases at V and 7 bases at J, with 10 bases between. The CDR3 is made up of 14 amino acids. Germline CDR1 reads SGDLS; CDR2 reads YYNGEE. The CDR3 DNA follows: TGTGCCAGCAGCGTTCGGGGGGACAATTCACCCCTCCACTTT. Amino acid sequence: CASSVRGDNSPLHF.

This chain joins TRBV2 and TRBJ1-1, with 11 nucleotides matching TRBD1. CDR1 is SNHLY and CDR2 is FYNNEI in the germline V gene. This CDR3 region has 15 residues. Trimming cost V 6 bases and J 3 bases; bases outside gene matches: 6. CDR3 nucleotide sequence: TGTGCCAGCAGAGATCCGGGACAGGGGGACACTGAAGCTTTCTTT. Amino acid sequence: CASRDPGQGDTEAFF.

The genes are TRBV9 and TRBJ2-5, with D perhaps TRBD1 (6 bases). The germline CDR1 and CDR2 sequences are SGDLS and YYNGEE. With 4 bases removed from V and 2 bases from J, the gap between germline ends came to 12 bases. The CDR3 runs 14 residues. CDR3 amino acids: CASSPGQIQETQYF. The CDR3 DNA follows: TGTGCCAGCAGCCCGGGACAAATTCAAGAGACCCAGTACTTC.

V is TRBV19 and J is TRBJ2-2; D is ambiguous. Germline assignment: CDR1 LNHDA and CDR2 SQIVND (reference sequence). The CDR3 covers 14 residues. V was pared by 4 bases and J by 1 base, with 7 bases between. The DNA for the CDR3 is TGTGCCAGTAGTAATCCGTTGAACACCGGGGAGCTGTTTTTT. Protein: CASSNPLNTGELFF.

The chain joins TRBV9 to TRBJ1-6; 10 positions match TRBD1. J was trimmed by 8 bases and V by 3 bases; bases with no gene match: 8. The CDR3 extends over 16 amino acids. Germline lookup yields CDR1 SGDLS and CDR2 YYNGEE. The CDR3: CASSGGGQGLDSPLHF. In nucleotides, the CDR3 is TGTGCCAGCAGCGGAGGGGGACAGGGGTTGGATTCACCCCTCCACTTT.

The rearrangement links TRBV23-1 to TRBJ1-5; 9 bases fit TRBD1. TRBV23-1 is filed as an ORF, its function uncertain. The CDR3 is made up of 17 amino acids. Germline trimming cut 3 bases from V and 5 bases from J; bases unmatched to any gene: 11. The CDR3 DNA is TGCGCCAGCAGTCAGGCACAGGACAGGGGAGAGGATCAGCCCCAGCATTTT. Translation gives CASSQAQDRGEDQPQHF.

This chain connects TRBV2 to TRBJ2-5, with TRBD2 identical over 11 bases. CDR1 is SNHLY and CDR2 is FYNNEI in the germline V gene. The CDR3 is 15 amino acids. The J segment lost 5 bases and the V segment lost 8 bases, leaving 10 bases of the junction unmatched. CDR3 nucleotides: TGTGCCAGCGGGCCTAGCGGGGGGAATAGGGAGACCCAGTACTTC. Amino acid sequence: CASGPSGGNRETQYF.

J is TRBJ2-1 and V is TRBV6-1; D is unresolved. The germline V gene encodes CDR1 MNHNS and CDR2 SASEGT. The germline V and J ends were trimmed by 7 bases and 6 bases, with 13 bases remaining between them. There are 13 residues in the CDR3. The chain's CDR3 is CASNRPPGNEQFF. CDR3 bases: TGTGCCAGCAACAGACCCCCAGGCAATGAGCAGTTCTTC.

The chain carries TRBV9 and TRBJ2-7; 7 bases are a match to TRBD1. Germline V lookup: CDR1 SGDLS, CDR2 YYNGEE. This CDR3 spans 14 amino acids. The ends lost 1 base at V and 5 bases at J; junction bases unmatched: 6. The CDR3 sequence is CASSVTGTVDEQYF. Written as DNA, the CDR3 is TGTGCCAGCAGCGTAACAGGGACAGTTGACGAGCAGTACTTC. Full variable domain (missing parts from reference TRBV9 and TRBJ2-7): DSGVTQTPKHLITATGQRVTLRCSPRSGDLSVYWYQQSLDQGLQFLIQYYNGEERAKGNILERFSAQQFPDLHSELNLSSLELGDSALYFCASSVTGTVDEQYFGPGTRLTVT.

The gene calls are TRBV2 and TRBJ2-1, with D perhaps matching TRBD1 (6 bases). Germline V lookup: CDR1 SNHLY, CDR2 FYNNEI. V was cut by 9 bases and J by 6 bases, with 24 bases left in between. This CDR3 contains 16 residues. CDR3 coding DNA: TGTGCCAGGGGGGCCCGCACCGGGACATATGGCAATGAGCAGTTCTTC. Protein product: CARGARTGTYGNEQFF. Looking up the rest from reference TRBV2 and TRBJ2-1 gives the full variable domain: EPEVTQTPSHQVTQMGQEVILRCVPISNHLYFYWYRQILGQKVEFLVSFYNNEISEKSEIFDDQFSVERPDGSNFTLKIRSTKLEDSAMYFCARGARTGTYGNEQFFGPGTRLTVL.

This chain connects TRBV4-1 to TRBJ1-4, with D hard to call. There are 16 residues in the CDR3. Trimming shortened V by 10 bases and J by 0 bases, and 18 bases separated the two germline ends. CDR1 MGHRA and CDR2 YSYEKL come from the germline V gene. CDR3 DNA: TGCGCCACCGCGGCAGGACTCCTTGCAACTAATGAAAAACTGTTTTTT. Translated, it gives CATAAGLLATNEKLFF.

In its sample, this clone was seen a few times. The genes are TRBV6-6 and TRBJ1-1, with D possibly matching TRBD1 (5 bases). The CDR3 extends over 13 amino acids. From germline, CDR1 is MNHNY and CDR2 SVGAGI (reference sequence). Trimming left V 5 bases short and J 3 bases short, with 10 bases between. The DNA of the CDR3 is TGTGCCAGCAGTAAAATAGGGGACACTGAAGCTTTCTTT. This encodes CASSKIGDTEAFF.